Shown below are 27 T cell receptor beta chains from a single sample sequenced in a study of cytomegalovirus exposure and HLA in healthy donors. The PCR used 60 Vbeta and 13 Jbeta primers. Clones were read by immunoSEQ multiplex PCR, and TCRdb kept only the in-frame ones, dropping some. The repertoire has roughly 110,000 clones, around 77% of them found once; the top ten carry about 5.4%. The sequencing input was PBMCs. These receptors all come from a woman aged 30 to 39 in good health and CMV-seropositive.

The rearrangement uses TRBV19 and TRBJ2-7; the D is unclear. Trimming stripped 6 bases from V and 3 bases from J, with 12 bases between. The CDR3 is 13 amino acids. Germline lookup yields CDR1 LNHDA and CDR2 SQIVND (reference sequence). The CDR3: CASSITNNYEQYF. DNA for the CDR3: TGTGCCAGTAGCATCACCAACAACTACGAGCAGTACTTC. Full variable domain (outside the CDR3, taken from reference TRBV19 and TRBJ2-7): DGGITQSPKYLFRKEGQNVTLSCEQNLNHDAMYWYRQDPGQGLRLIYYSQIVNDFQKGDIAEGYSVSREKKESFPLTVTSAQKNPTAFYLCASSITNNYEQYFGPGTRLTVT.

The CDR3 sequence is CASSQVGGRGLAVHNEQFF. The CDR3 nucleotides read TGCGCCAGCAGCCAGGTTGGGGGGAGGGGACTAGCGGTACACAATGAGCAGTTCTTC. This sequence joins TRBV4-1 and TRBJ2-1, with 11 nucleotides matching TRBD2. The germline CDR1 and CDR2 sequences are MGHRA and YSYEKL. V gave up 3 bases and J gave up 5 bases; unmatched junction bases: 15. The CDR3 contains 19 residues.

The chain employs TRBV7-8 and TRBJ1-2; no clear D. This CDR3 contains 14 residues. The germline gives CDR1 SGHVS, CDR2 FQNEAQ. Trimming took off 1 base at V and 4 bases at J, with 10 bases between the two ends. The CDR3 reads CASSLDGSGYGYTF. In nucleotides, the CDR3 is TGTGCCAGCAGCTTAGACGGGTCCGGCTATGGCTACACCTTC.

This sequence joins TRBV7-8 and TRBJ1-2, with D perhaps TRBD1 (6 bases). This CDR3 is 14 amino acids long. Trimming removed 5 bases at V and 3 bases at J, with 13 bases between. Per germline, CDR1 SGHVS and CDR2 FQNEAQ. The CDR3 DNA reads as TGTGCCAGCAGCCCGGTGGGACAACACTATGGCTACACCTTC. Encoded protein: CASSPVGQHYGYTF.

This clone was detected a few times. The chain links TRBV4-1 to TRBJ2-1; the D is unclear. The germline gives CDR1 MGHRA, CDR2 YSYEKL. The CDR3 length is 15 residues. The V end was cut by 1 base, the J end by 6 bases, with 13 bases between. In DNA, the CDR3 is TGCGCCAGCAGCCAAGTTAACGGCGGCCCCAATGAGCAGTTCTTC. Amino acid sequence: CASSQVNGGPNEQFF.

The gene calls are TRBV19 and TRBJ1-1, with TRBD1 matching 9 bases. The junction had 2 bases not matched to a gene; V was cut back by 5 bases and J by 4 bases. The CDR3 extends over 13 amino acids. The V gene's germline CDR1 is LNHDA and CDR2 SQIVND (reference sequence). The DNA of the CDR3 is TGTGCCAGTAGTCAACAGGGGGCCACTGAAGCTTTCTTT. Translating gives CASSQQGATEAFF.

This chain links TRBV7-3 with TRBJ2-5; tentatively, D is TRBD1 or TRBD2 (5 bases each). V was shortened by 5 bases and J by 5 bases, with 21 bases between the two germline ends. Germline lookup yields CDR1 SGHTA and CDR2 FQGTGA. The CDR3 spans 16 residues. The CDR3 is CASSLRGDSSGETQYF. In nucleotides, the CDR3 is TGTGCCAGCAGCCTAAGGGGAGATTCGTCTGGGGAGACCCAGTACTTC.

The rearrangement joins TRBV30 to TRBJ1-6; D not resolved. CDR1 is GTSNPN, CDR2 SVGIG, per germline (reference sequence). CDR3 length equals 17 residues. Trimming pared 1 base from V and 0 bases from J, leaving 13 bases between. The CDR3 protein is CAWSEQNPSSYNSPLHF. In DNA, the CDR3 is TGTGCCTGGAGTGAACAGAACCCAAGCTCCTATAATTCACCCCTCCACTTT.

This clone was recorded a few times. At one of its ends the junction is not consistent with the germline gene, which may arise from a read error. This chain links TRBV7-7 with TRBJ1-1, with 10 bases identical to TRBD1. CDR1 SSHAT and CDR2 FNYEAQ come from the germline V gene (reference sequence). The CDR3 consists of 17 residues. This CDR3 is CASSLGRSRTGGTEAFF. The CDR3 DNA is TGTGCTAGCAGCTTGGGTAGGTCGAGGACAGGGGGCACTGAAGCTTTCTTT.

J is TRBJ1-2 and V is TRBV4-1, with TRBD1 as a possible D gene (6 bases). The CDR3 runs 14 residues. The germline gives CDR1 MGHRA, CDR2 YSYEKL. Between the trimmed V and J ends, which lost 2 bases and 4 bases, there was a span of 11 bases. This chain's CDR3 is CASSQSQGSYGYTF. CDR3 nucleotides: TGCGCCAGCAGCCAATCACAGGGAAGCTATGGCTACACCTTC.

This clone appeared a few times. This sequence joins TRBV4-1 and TRBJ1-2, with TRBD1 matching 9 bases. Germline CDR1 reads MGHRA; CDR2 reads YSYEKL. CDR3 length: 16 residues. Germline trimming cut 2 bases from V and 1 base from J; bases unmatched to any gene: 5. The CDR3 loop reads CASSQPDRGNNYGYTF. The CDR3 DNA reads as TGCGCCAGCAGCCAACCGGACAGGGGAAATAACTATGGCTACACCTTC.

The V gene is TRBV11-2, the J gene TRBJ1-2; D remains unclear. Trimming pared 0 bases from V and 8 bases from J, leaving 22 bases between. The CDR3 length is 17 residues. In germline, CDR1 is SGHAT, CDR2 FQNNGV. CDR3 sequence reads: CASSLESVGSPFSGYTF. In DNA, the CDR3 is TGTGCCAGCAGCTTAGAAAGCGTTGGGTCCCCGTTTAGCGGCTACACCTTC.

The genes are TRBV6-1 and TRBJ1-1, with D possibly matching TRBD1 (6 bases). CDR1 is MNHNS, CDR2 SASEGT, per germline. The V and J ends lost 5 bases and 5 bases respectively, with 15 bases between them. This CDR3 region has 14 residues. CDR3 DNA sequence: TGTGCCAGCAGTCACAGGGCCGGGGGGACTGAAGCTTTCTTT. Translated, it gives CASSHRAGGTEAFF.

This chain connects TRBV11-3 to TRBJ2-1; D not resolved. The germline V and J ends were trimmed by 1 base and 8 bases, with 21 bases remaining between them. In germline, CDR1 is SGHNT, CDR2 YENEEA. This CDR3 has 17 amino acids. CDR3 protein: CASSLGFRGPIEDEQFF. The CDR3 nucleotides read TGTGCCAGCAGCTTAGGTTTCCGTGGTCCAATTGAGGATGAGCAGTTCTTC.

J is TRBJ2-5 and V is TRBV28; tentatively, D is TRBD2 (6 bases). V was trimmed by 8 bases and J by 7 bases, leaving 20 bases between them. CDR3 size: 14 residues. Germline-derived CDR1 and CDR2 are MDHEN and SYDVKM. CDR3 in amino acids: CASGGLGGRGTQYF. The CDR3 DNA follows: TGTGCCAGCGGGGGACTGGGCGGACGGGGGACCCAGTACTTC.

The chain joins TRBV29-1 to TRBJ1-2; 8 nucleotides line up with TRBD1. The CDR3 runs 13 residues. Losses at the gene ends were 8 bases for V and 4 bases for J; bases not matched to a gene: 9. Germline V lookup: CDR1 SQVTM, CDR2 ANQGSEA. The CDR3 is CSTSGTGAYGYTF. The CDR3, as DNA: TGCAGCACTTCGGGGACAGGAGCCTATGGCTACACCTTC. Drawing the rest from reference TRBV29-1 and TRBJ1-2, the complete variable domain is SAVISQKPSRDICQRGTSLTIQCQVDSQVTMMFWYRQQPGQSLTLIATANQGSEATYESGFVIDKFPISRPNLTFSTLTVSNMSPEDSSIYLCSTSGTGAYGYTFGSGTRLTVV.

The V gene is TRBV10-3, the J gene TRBJ1-5; 8 bases match TRBD1. Germline-derived CDR1 and CDR2 are ENHRY and SYGVKD. V was pared by 5 bases and J by 7 bases, with 7 bases of the junction left unmatched. The CDR3 sequence is 14 residues long. The CDR3 is CAISPGTGDQPQHF. The CDR3 nucleotides are TGTGCCATCAGTCCCGGGACAGGAGACCAGCCCCAGCATTTT.

This rearrangement joins TRBV19 to TRBJ1-2; D remains unclear. Trimming shortened V by 7 bases and J by 8 bases, and 14 bases separated the two germline ends. Germline V CDR1 and CDR2: LNHDA, SQIVND (reference sequence). This CDR3 is built from 12 residues. The chain's CDR3 is CASNEGIRGYTF. CDR3 coding DNA: TGTGCCAGTAACGAGGGAATCCGCGGCTACACCTTC.

The gene calls are TRBV9 and TRBJ2-1; 10 bases fit TRBD2. Germline values: CDR1 SGDLS, CDR2 YYNGEE. V gave up 0 bases and J gave up 6 bases; unmatched junction bases: 21. This CDR3 comprises 21 residues. CDR3 region: CASSVEGGSSGRLRQSNEQFF. DNA of the CDR3: TGTGCCAGCAGCGTAGAGGGTGGGAGTAGCGGGAGGCTACGACAAAGCAATGAGCAGTTCTTC.

This clone was detected a few times. The chain couples TRBV19 to TRBJ2-4, with D unresolved. In germline, CDR1 is LNHDA, CDR2 SQIVND (reference sequence). There are 12 residues in the CDR3. V lost 3 bases, J lost 2 bases, and 2 bases lay in between. The CDR3 DNA sequence: TGTGCCAGTAGTATTACCAAAAACATTCAGTACTTC. Protein product: CASSITKNIQYF.

The chain carries TRBV5-8 and TRBJ2-3; D remains ambiguous. The V gene lost 1 base and the J gene lost 8 bases, with 8 bases spanning the gap. Germline loops: CDR1 SGHTS, CDR2 YDEGEE. The CDR3 is 12 residues long. The CDR3 bases are TGTGCCAGCAGCTTGATGGGCCTTACGCAGTATTTT. Amino acid sequence: CASSLMGLTQYF.

V and J are TRBV19 and TRBJ1-5; D is uncertain. This CDR3 is built from 16 residues. Trimming removed 1 base at V and 6 bases at J, with 16 bases between. The germline V gene encodes CDR1 LNHDA and CDR2 SQIVND (reference sequence). The CDR3 protein is CASSIVNKGGLQPQHF. CDR3 nucleotide sequence: TGTGCCAGTAGTATAGTAAACAAAGGAGGGCTTCAGCCCCAGCATTTT.

The rearrangement links TRBV7-3 to TRBJ1-3; 9 nucleotides agree with TRBD1. With V trimmed by 5 bases and J by 4 bases, 15 bases remained unmatched. The CDR3 covers 18 residues. The germline V gene encodes CDR1 SGHTA and CDR2 FQGTGA. The CDR3 protein is CASSEGTGLNVAGNTIYF. The DNA of the CDR3 is TGTGCCAGCAGCGAAGGGACAGGGCTTAATGTCGCGGGAAACACCATATATTTT.

The chain uses TRBV5-4 and TRBJ2-1; 8 bases are a match to TRBD1. Germline values: CDR1 SGHNT, CDR2 YYREEE (reference sequence). The J segment lost 3 bases and the V segment lost 0 bases, leaving 2 bases of the junction unmatched. The CDR3 runs to 15 residues. The CDR3 DNA is TGTGCCAGCAGCTTGGATGGACAGGGCTACAATGAGCAGTTCTTC. As protein: CASSLDGQGYNEQFF.

The chain links TRBV18 to TRBJ1-5; no clear D gene. There are 15 residues in the CDR3. From germline, CDR1 is KGHSH and CDR2 LQKENI. Trimming stripped 0 bases from V and 9 bases from J, with 15 bases between. The chain's CDR3 is CASSPPGTSSGPQHF. CDR3 coding DNA: TGTGCCAGCTCACCACCCGGCACCTCCTCGGGGCCCCAGCATTTT.

The V gene is TRBV9, the J gene TRBJ1-6, with 8 positions matching TRBD1. The CDR3 consists of 13 residues. V shed 7 bases and J 6 bases; nucleotides not matched to a gene: 3. Germline V gives CDR1 SGDLS, CDR2 YYNGEE. The CDR3 here is CASQDRANSPLHF. In DNA, the CDR3 is TGTGCCAGCCAGGACAGGGCTAATTCACCCCTCCACTTT.

The chain carries TRBV14 and TRBJ2-3; 7 nucleotides align to TRBD2. This CDR3 has 14 amino acids. Germline values: CDR1 SGHDN, CDR2 FVKESK. V lost 5 bases to trimming and J lost 6 bases; unmatched junction nucleotides: 8. The DNA for the CDR3 is TGTGCCAGCAGCTTAACTAGCGTGAGGGATACGCAGTATTTT. The encoded protein is CASSLTSVRDTQYF. The full variable domain, in which reference TRBV14 and TRBJ2-3 provide the parts outside the CDR3, is EAGVTQFPSHSVIEKGQTVTLRCDPISGHDNLYWYRRVMGKEIKFLLHFVKESKQDESGMPNNRFLAERTGGTYSTLKVQPAELEDSGVYFCASSLTSVRDTQYFGPGTRLTVL.